This T cell receptor beta chain was documented in a study of PD-1 blockade in classical Hodgkin lymphoma. A note on this clone: The antigen is undetermined.

Regarding time point: cycle 4 day 1 (C4D1), after 6 weeks of nivolumab. Brentuximab vedotin exposure varied among the patients, all of whom had relapsed after autologous stem cell transplantation. Germline V lookup: CDR1 KGHSH, CDR2 LQKENI. The CDR3 consists of 15 residues. The J segment lost 7 bases and the V segment lost 3 bases, leaving 9 bases of the junction unmatched. Clones were sequenced by immunoSEQ multiplex PCR, and TCRdb holds only the in-frame ones, with some missing. The sample records about 24,000 clones, around 74% being singletons. Regarding the study as a whole: Patients starting nivolumab less than 1 year after ASCT had lower diversity and were excluded from later analyses. By cycle point C4D1, TCR diversity had risen significantly in CD4+ cells (but not CD8+ cells). For complete responders, baseline diversity was comparable to that of newly diagnosed patients. Relapsed/refractory patients reportedly had lower baseline diversity than newly diagnosed patients.

The receptor's source is a human donor with classical Hodgkin lymphoma. This material consisted of peripheral blood mononuclear cells (PBMCs), taken before the fourth cycle of nivolumab. The gene calls are TRBV18 and TRBJ2-1, with 7 bases that match TRBD2. CDR3 protein: CASSPPGGPLNEQFF. CDR3 nucleotide sequence: TGTGCCAGCTCACCTCCGGGAGGACCTCTGAATGAGCAGTTCTTC.